Below, 18 T cell receptor beta chains from the same sample are listed, as sequenced in a study of blood T cell repertoires in COVID-19. Produced via immunoSEQ multiplex PCR; TCRdb's table is partial and in-frame only. The sample contains some 260,000 clones, approximately 90% of which appear only once. Input material: peripheral blood. The receptors derive from a woman aged 35 to 49 who had recovered from COVID-19.

V usage is TRBV9 and J usage is TRBJ2-1; TRBD1 matches at 7 bases. Trimming took 0 bases from V and 4 from J; bases not matched to a gene: 1. The CDR3 consists of 14 residues. Germline V gives CDR1 SGDLS, CDR2 YYNGEE. The CDR3 reads CASSVGDRYNEQFF. The CDR3, as DNA: TGTGCCAGCAGCGTAGGGGACAGATACAATGAGCAGTTCTTC.

The chain carries TRBV7-9 and TRBJ2-7; 12 nucleotides align to TRBD2. This CDR3 is built from 13 residues. Looked up from germline, CDR1 is SEHNR and CDR2 is FQNEAQ (reference sequence). The trim removed 11 bases at V and 6 bases at J, leaving 8 bases unmatched. CDR3 protein: CAARTSGMFEQYF. CDR3 in DNA: TGTGCCGCGCGGACTAGCGGGATGTTCGAGCAGTACTTC.

The V call is TRBV27, the J call TRBJ1-2; 11 nucleotides align to TRBD1. The germline CDR1 and CDR2 sequences are MNHEY and SMNVEV (reference sequence). This CDR3 is built from 14 residues. The V and J ends lost 6 bases and 5 bases, in that order; junction bases with no gene match: 5. The CDR3 bases are TGTGCCAGCAGACCAGGACAGGGGGCTTATGGCTACACCTTC. It translates to CASRPGQGAYGYTF.

V is TRBV5-8 and J is TRBJ2-7; TRBD2 aligns across 10 bases. Looked up from germline, CDR1 is SGHTS and CDR2 is YDEGEE. The CDR3 has 13 residues. Unmatched junction bases numbered 1, after V lost 0 bases and J lost 7 bases. The CDR3, as DNA: TGTGCCAGCAGCTTGGAACTAGCGGGAGAGCAGTACGTC. Its translation is CASSLELAGEQYV.

The J gene is TRBJ1-3, the V gene TRBV3-1 (or the pseudogene TRBV3-2); 9 bases map to TRBD1. The CDR3 spans 16 residues. V shed 1 base, J shed 6 bases, and the junction held 7 bases outside the gene matches. Looked up from germline, CDR1 is LGHDT and CDR2 is YNNKEL (reference sequence). The CDR3 DNA reads TGTGCCAGCAGCCAAGGCGGGACAGGGTGGACAAACACCATATATTTT. As protein: CASSQGGTGWTNTIYF.

This clone was seen only once. The chain carries TRBV18 and TRBJ2-5; the D gene is possibly TRBD1 (5 bases). Between the trimmed V and J ends, which lost 3 bases and 3 bases, there was a span of 11 bases. Germline lookup yields CDR1 KGHSH and CDR2 LQKENI. The length of the CDR3 is 14 residues. This CDR3 is CASSPLDRKETQYF. CDR3 coding DNA: TGTGCCAGCTCACCCCTAGACAGAAAAGAGACCCAGTACTTC. Full variable domain (rest looked up from reference TRBV18 and TRBJ2-5): NAGVMQNPRHLVRRRGQEARLRCSPMKGHSHVYWYRQLPEEGLKFMVYLQKENIIDESGMPKERFSAEFPKEGPSILRIQQVVRGDSAAYFCASSPLDRKETQYFGPGTRLLVL.

This clone was seen just once. V and J are TRBV30 and TRBJ2-3; 7 bases fit TRBD1. Germline V gene data show CDR1 as GTSNPN and CDR2 as SVGIG (reference sequence). This CDR3 is built from 12 residues. With 3 bases clipped from V and 12 bases from J, the junction kept 9 bases outside the gene matches. CDR3 DNA: TGTGCCTGGAGCCCCGGGACAGACTCCCAGTATTTT. Protein product: CAWSPGTDSQYF. The full variable domain, with the rest looked up from reference TRBV30 and TRBJ2-3, is SQTIHQWPATLVQPVGSPLSLECTVEGTSNPNLYWYRQAAGRGLQLLFYSVGIGQISSEVPQNLSASRPQDRQFILSSKKLLLSDSGFYLCAWSPGTDSQYFGPGTRLTVL.

The chain employs TRBV30 and TRBJ2-2; 8 nucleotides line up with TRBD2. The J segment lost 4 bases and the V segment lost 0 bases, leaving 4 bases of the junction unmatched. The CDR3 loop spans 15 amino acids. From germline, CDR1 is GTSNPN and CDR2 SVGIG (reference sequence). In DNA form, the CDR3 reads TGTGCCTGGAGTGTGGGGACTAGTGGCACCGGGGAGCTGTTTTTT. Protein: CAWSVGTSGTGELFF. The whole variable domain, filled in from reference TRBV30 and TRBJ2-2, reads SQTIHQWPATLVQPVGSPLSLECTVEGTSNPNLYWYRQAAGRGLQLLFYSVGIGQISSEVPQNLSASRPQDRQFILSSKKLLLSDSGFYLCAWSVGTSGTGELFFGEGSRLTVL.

The CDR3 sequence is CASSRRQGAGNTGELFF. The CDR3 DNA reads TGTGCCAGCAGCAGACGACAGGGGGCTGGGAACACCGGGGAGCTGTTTTTT. The V and J genes are TRBV7-9 and TRBJ2-2; TRBD1 aligns across 10 bases. Trimming removed 5 bases from V and 1 base from J; junction bases left unmatched: 7. The CDR3 spans 17 residues. The germline V gene encodes CDR1 SEHNR and CDR2 FQNEAQ (reference sequence).

The V gene is TRBV6-5, the J gene TRBJ1-1, with D perhaps matching TRBD1 (5 bases). V lost 7 bases to trimming and J lost 3 bases, with 15 bases between them. This CDR3 comprises 14 residues. Per the germline V gene, CDR1 is MNHEY and CDR2 is SVGAGI. CDR3: CASTGGGTDTEAFF. In nucleotides, the CDR3 is TGTGCCAGCACCGGGGGGGGGACGGACACTGAAGCTTTCTTT.

The V gene is TRBV21-1, the J gene TRBJ2-7; the table's D call, TRBD2, was not checked against the DNA. TRBV21-1 is termed a pseudogene. The CDR3 totals 16 residues. The CDR3 region has the DNA TGTGCCCGCCGAACCCAAGCGGGAAGGGGGAGCTACGAGCAGTACGTC. This encodes CARRTQAGRGSYEQYV.

V and J are TRBV4-3 and TRBJ2-7; perhaps TRBD2 as D (7 bases). Trimming pared 1 base from V and 2 bases from J, leaving 9 bases between. CDR3 length: 14 residues. Germline CDR1 is LGHNA and CDR2 is YSLEER. Here the CDR3 DNA reads TGCGCCAGCAGCCAAGGGGAGGGGGCCTACGAGCAGTACTTC. It specifies CASSQGEGAYEQYF.

The V call is TRBV6-6, the J call TRBJ1-6; TRBD1 aligns across 9 bases. J was trimmed by 7 bases and V by 10 bases; bases with no gene match: 8. Germline lookup yields CDR1 MNHNY and CDR2 SVGAGI (reference sequence). This CDR3 comprises 14 residues. CDR3 coding DNA: TGTGCCACCCTCCCGGACAGGGGCAATTCACCCCTCCACTTT. Protein: CATLPDRGNSPLHF.

The chain is built from TRBV27 and TRBJ2-7, with D possibly being TRBD2 (5 bases). The length of the CDR3 is 13 residues. Trimming cost V 2 bases and J 4 bases, with 9 bases left between them. Germline V gene lookup returns CDR1 MNHEY and CDR2 SMNVEV (reference sequence). CDR3 amino acids: CASSLGRDYEQYF. In DNA form, the CDR3 reads TGTGCCAGCAGTTTAGGACGGGATTACGAGCAGTACTTC.

This clone was recorded many times. V is TRBV5-5 and J is TRBJ2-1; D remains unclear. The germline V and J ends were trimmed by 3 bases and 5 bases, with 12 bases remaining between them. This CDR3 is 14 amino acids long. Germline loops: CDR1 SGHKS, CDR2 YYEKEE (reference sequence). For the CDR3, the DNA is TGTGCCAGCAGCTGGTACGGCGGCGACAATGAGCAGTTCTTC. Its protein is CASSWYGGDNEQFF.

CDR3 nucleotides: TGTGCCAGTACGGGCGGCGGGAGGGCCAGGGAGACCCAGTACTTC. Protein: CASTGGGRARETQYF. The chain is built from TRBV19 and TRBJ2-5; 9 bases match TRBD2. Germline lookup yields CDR1 LNHDA and CDR2 SQIVND (reference sequence). The CDR3 has 15 residues. V was pared by 7 bases and J by 5 bases, with 11 bases of the junction left unmatched.

This sequence joins TRBV28 and TRBJ1-5; 8 bases fit TRBD1. This CDR3 region has 12 residues. The ends lost 10 bases at V and 6 bases at J; junction bases unmatched: 5. CDR1 MDHEN and CDR2 SYDVKM come from the germline V gene. CDR3 bases: TGTGCCACCCGGACAGGGAGTCAGCCCCAGCATTTT. Encoded protein: CATRTGSQPQHF.

The V call is TRBV5-1, the J call TRBJ2-1, with D perhaps matching TRBD1 (6 bases). The CDR3 loop spans 14 amino acids. Trimming took off 7 bases at V and 5 bases at J, with 16 bases between the two ends. Germline V lookup: CDR1 SGHRS, CDR2 YFSETQ. The CDR3 DNA sequence: TGCGCCAGCGTCGACAGGTCCTCGGACAATGAGCAGTTCTTC. This codes for CASVDRSSDNEQFF.